The 5 T cell receptor beta chains below all came from one sample that was sequenced in a study of CD8 T cells in ankylosing spondylitis. In TCRdb, the 5' RACE reads were re-called with MiXCR into one record per CDR3 protein. The profile shows fewer than 350,000 distinct CDR3 sequences, 11% of them singletons. The sequencing input was blood, either unsorted or a sorted T cell fraction (not recorded which). The receptors originated from a female donor with ankylosing spondylitis or in good health (not recorded which).

This clonotype was observed many times. The rearrangement links TRBV7-2 to TRBJ2-5; D unclear. The V end lost 2 bases, the J end lost 7 bases, and 11 bases lay between the germline ends. This CDR3 is 13 amino acids long. CDR1 and CDR2 from the germline V gene are SGHTA and FQGNSA. DNA of the CDR3: TGTGCCAGCAGCTTAATCGATTGGGGGACCCAGTACTTC. Amino acid sequence: CASSLIDWGTQYF.

In the case of this clonotype: This may stem from a read error, because a much larger clone lies one nucleotide away. The rearrangement joins TRBV9 to TRBJ1-3; no definite D call. The CDR3 is made up of 14 amino acids. Germline CDR1 SGDLS, CDR2 YYNGEE. The CDR3 region is CASSVVSSGNTIHF. The CDR3 coding sequence is TGTGCCAGCAGCGTAGTCTCCTCTGGAAACACCATACATTTT.

This clonotype was observed at least ten times. The chain is built from TRBV5-1 and TRBJ1-2; D is undetermined. The CDR3 loop spans 14 amino acids. Trimming removed 0 bases from V and 4 bases from J, with 10 bases in between. Looked up from germline, CDR1 is SGHRS and CDR2 is YFSETQ. CDR3 nucleotides: TGCGCCAGCAGCTTGGCCGAAGTCAGCTATGGCTACACCTTC. Encoded protein: CASSLAEVSYGYTF.

This clonotype was seen repeatedly, ten times or more. The J gene is TRBJ1-1, the V gene TRBV29-1; D may be TRBD1 (6 bases). Trimming removed 7 bases from V and 1 base from J, with 10 bases in between. This CDR3 is built from 12 residues. The V gene's germline CDR1 is SQVTM and CDR2 ANQGSEA. CDR3 in amino acids: CSAGQTNTEAFF. The CDR3, as DNA: TGCAGCGCCGGACAGACGAACACTGAAGCTTTCTTT.

As for this clonotype: This may come from a read error, since a much larger clone is one base off. This chain links TRBV5-1 with TRBJ2-1; TRBD2 matches at 11 bases. Germline V gene data show CDR1 as SGHRS and CDR2 as YFSETQ. The CDR3 extends over 15 amino acids. V trimming: 4 bases; J trimming: 4 bases; junction bases outside the gene matches: 4. The CDR3 protein is CASSRTSGCYNEQFF. The CDR3 DNA reads as TGCGCCAGCAGCCGGACTAGCGGGTGTTACAATGAGCAGTTCTTC.